Listed below are T cell receptor beta chains from one sample, sequenced in a study of T-cell memory formation after mild COVID-19. One entry per CDR3 protein, called by TCRdb with MiXCR from the 5' RACE reads. The sample shows 250,000 to 350,000 distinct CDR3 sequences, roughly a fifth of them seen only once. The material sequenced was PBMCs or a T cell subset sorted from them (not recorded which). All receptors come from a man aged 18 to 29 who had mild COVID-19 (a few samples of this study predate the infection). Cell type and time point are not known. The CDR3 runs from the conserved cysteine through the conserved F or W. The order of the fields is D gene, V gene, J gene, clone size, CDR3 DNA, CDR3 protein. D genes are given only for firm matches. Clone size, where shown, is once, few, many, or a class for clones that have expanded.

>NA|TRBV18|TRBJ2-3|few
TGTGCCAGCTCACCTGGGACCTCAGATACGCAGTATTTT
CASSPGTSDTQYF
>NA|TRBV15|TRBJ1-2|few
TGTGCCACCAGCAGAGATTCGGGACACTATGGCTACACCTTC
CATSRDSGHYGYTF
>TRBD1|TRBV5-1|TRBJ2-3|few
TGCGCCAGCAGCCCGGGACAGTACACTAGCACAGATACGCAGTATTTT
CASSPGQYTSTDTQYF
>NA|TRBV15|TRBJ2-5|few
TGTGCCACCAGCAGAGATCGTTTCGGGGAAGAGACCCAGTACTTC
CATSRDRFGEETQYF
>NA|TRBV7-6|TRBJ2-2|few
TGTGCCAGCAGCTTCGAAGTATACACCGGGGAGCTGTTTTTT
CASSFEVYTGELFF
>NA|TRBV6-5|TRBJ2-2|NA
TGTGCCAGCAGTAGCCAAGTGGTCACCGGGGAGCTGTTTTTT
CASSSQVVTGELFF
>TRBD2|TRBV20-1|TRBJ2-3|NA
TGCAGTGCTAGAGATCTAGCGGGGGTTTCCACAGATACGCAGTATTTT
CSARDLAGVSTDTQYF
>TRBD1|TRBV15|TRBJ1-5|NA
TGTGCCACCAGCAGAGATCGTCCCGGGACAGGGAATCAGCCCCAGCATTTT
CATSRDRPGTGNQPQHF
>NA|TRBV20-1|TRBJ1-2|NA
TGCAGTGCTAGAGATACAGGGAGGGACTATGGCTACACCTTC
CSARDTGRDYGYTF
>TRBD2|TRBV4-1|TRBJ2-3|many
TGCGCCAGCAGCCAAGAATTGACTAGCCAGGATACGCAGTATTTT
CASSQELTSQDTQYF
>NA|TRBV30|TRBJ1-6|NA
TGTGCCTGGAGTACCTGGACAAATTCACCCCTCCACTTT
CAWSTWTNSPLHF
>NA|TRBV7-8|TRBJ2-2|NA
TGTGCCAGCAGCCCCTACATCGACACCGGGGAGCTGTTTTTT
CASSPYIDTGELFF
>NA|TRBV7-6|TRBJ1-1|NA
TGTGCCAGCAGCCGACCGGCAGGATCGAACACTGAAGCTTTCTTT
CASSRPAGSNTEAFF